This T cell receptor beta chain was profiled in a study of blood T cell repertoires in COVID-19. Study background: Both acute and convalescent COVID-19 samples were obtained from the United States, Italy and Spain. Sample material is recorded as cDNA or gDNA derived from T cells, B-cell-depleted T cells, or PBMCs.

Germline assignment: CDR1 LNHDA and CDR2 SQIVND (reference sequence). The length of the CDR3 is 16 residues. The trim removed 3 bases at V and 2 bases at J, leaving 4 bases unmatched. Original processing methods: Nucleated cell counts were estimated from reference gene primer amplification. Only in-frame clones appear in the TCRdb table, and some are missing; sequencing was by immunoSEQ multiplex PCR. V, J and clone size are taken as reported in that table, and D and trimming were inferred from the DNA itself. The sample includes under 85,000 clones, around nine tenths of them seen just once. Sequences were obtained from peripheral blood. This rearrangement joins TRBV19 to TRBJ2-3; TRBD1 aligns across 11 bases. This TCR was recovered from a woman older than 75 with active or convalescent COVID-19. The chain's CDR3 is CASSIGTGGITDTQYF. CDR3 sequence (DNA): TGTGCCAGTAGTATTGGGACAGGGGGGATCACAGATACGCAGTATTTT.